This entry lists 26 T cell receptor beta chains sequenced from one sample in a study of Graves' ophthalmopathy and Graves' hyperthyroidism. As the template, RNA transcripts were used to amplify TCR beta CDR3 regions. The authors performed first-round RT-PCR with HTBI primers and then a second-round multiplex PCR. TCRdb reprocessed the multiplex PCR reads with MiXCR, giving one entry per CDR3 protein. Of 650,000 to 900,000 distinct CDR3 sequences detected, 40% appear once; the ten largest clones hold approximately 43%. Specimen: peripheral blood. Receptors originate from an adult man with Graves' ophthalmopathy.

This clonotype appeared many times. The rearrangement joins TRBV29-1 to TRBJ2-7, with a tentative D call TRBD1 (5 bases). V was cut by 7 bases and J by 2 bases, with 18 bases left in between. CDR1 and CDR2 from the germline V gene are SQVTM and ANQGSEA. This CDR3 region has 14 residues. The CDR3 spells CSALTGNAAYEQYF. As DNA, the CDR3 is TGCAGCGCTCTCACAGGAAACGCGGCCTACGAGCAGTACTTC.

This clonotype was detected many times. The rearrangement links TRBV15 to TRBJ1-5; 7 bases fit TRBD1. This CDR3 contains 17 residues. Looked up from germline, CDR1 is LNHNV and CDR2 is YYDKDF (reference sequence). V was pared by 2 bases and J by 3 bases, with 10 bases of the junction left unmatched. In DNA form, the CDR3 reads TGTGCCACCAGCAGATACCGGGACAGAGATCCCAATCAGCCCCAGCATTTT. Amino acids: CATSRYRDRDPNQPQHF.

In the case of this clonotype: One junction end disagrees with the germline gene, perhaps due to a read error. The V call is TRBV25-1, the J call TRBJ2-2; D is perhaps TRBD1 or TRBD2 (6 bases each). This CDR3 contains 15 residues. Germline V gene data show CDR1 as MGHDK and CDR2 as SYGVNS. CDR3 region: CASSGLQGGTGELFF. DNA of the CDR3: TGCGCCAGCAGCGGGTTACAGGGCGGTACCGGGGAGCTGTTTTTT.

V and J are TRBV19 and TRBJ2-3; 7 bases are a match to TRBD1. Per germline, CDR1 LNHDA and CDR2 SQIVND (reference sequence). After removal of 4 bases from V and 3 bases from J, the junction contained 4 bases not matched to a gene. The CDR3 runs 14 residues. CDR3: CASSTTGVTDTQYF. The CDR3 region has the DNA TGTGCCAGTAGTACCACAGGGGTTACAGATACGCAGTATTTT. The variable domain in full, with the rest retrieved from reference TRBV19 and TRBJ2-3, is DGGITQSPKYLFRKEGQNVTLSCEQNLNHDAMYWYRQDPGQGLRLIYYSQIVNDFQKGDIAEGYSVSREKKESFPLTVTSAQKNPTAFYLCASSTTGVTDTQYFGPGTRLTVL.

A few counts support this clonotype. The rearrangement uses TRBV7-9 and TRBJ2-2, with D perhaps given as TRBD1 or TRBD2 (6 bases each). The germline V gene has CDR1 SEHNR and CDR2 FQNEAQ (reference sequence). V was clipped by 5 bases and J by 7 bases, with 14 bases between them. The CDR3 covers 14 residues. The CDR3 here is CASSQKGGYGELFF. In DNA form, the CDR3 reads TGTGCCAGCAGCCAAAAGGGGGGTTACGGGGAGCTGTTTTTT.

The chain recombines TRBV24-1 with TRBJ1-5; D gene uncertain. V lost 11 bases and J lost 6, with 22 bases in between. Germline-derived CDR1 and CDR2 are KGHDR and SFDVKD. The CDR3 covers 15 residues. CDR3 sequence: CASSQDSRAGQPQHF. The CDR3 DNA follows: TGTGCCAGCAGCCAAGACTCGCGGGCTGGTCAGCCCCAGCATTTT.

The rearrangement links TRBV9 to TRBJ1-4, with D tentatively TRBD1 (6 bases). Trimming pared 0 bases from V and 10 bases from J, leaving 16 bases between. The length of the CDR3 is 15 residues. Germline assignment: CDR1 SGDLS and CDR2 YYNGEE. The CDR3 coding sequence is TGTGCCAGCAGCGTAGGGATGGGGGCCGAAGGAAAACTGTTTTTT. As protein: CASSVGMGAEGKLFF.

The CDR3 DNA reads TGTGCCAGCAGTCCCGGTGGGATGACCTACGAGCAGTACTTC. Translated, it gives CASSPGGMTYEQYF. The V gene is TRBV11-2, the J gene TRBJ2-7; D gene uncertain. The CDR3 extends over 14 amino acids. Trimming stripped 6 bases from V and 2 bases from J, with 14 bases between. Germline V gene data show CDR1 as SGHAT and CDR2 as FQNNGV. Full variable domain (outside the CDR3, taken from reference TRBV11-2 and TRBJ2-7): EAGVAQSPRYKIIEKRQSVAFWCNPISGHATLYWYQQILGQGPKLLIQFQNNGVVDDSQLPKDRFSAERLKGVDSTLKIQPAKLEDSAVYLCASSPGGMTYEQYFGPGTRLTVT.

There are a few counts of this clonotype. V and J are TRBV13 and TRBJ1-6, with D perhaps matching TRBD1 (5 bases). The ends were cut back, 6 bases at V and 3 bases at J, with 18 bases in the middle. CDR3 length equals 17 residues. From germline, CDR1 is PRHDT and CDR2 FYEKMQ (reference sequence). CDR3 sequence reads: CASSRDGKGDYNSPLHF. CDR3 nucleotide sequence: TGTGCCAGCAGTCGTGACGGGAAAGGGGACTATAATTCACCCCTCCACTTT.

This clonotype was seen many times. DNA for the CDR3: TGTGCCACCAGCAGAGTTCCTAACTCTGGAAACACCATATATTTT. Translating gives CATSRVPNSGNTIYF. The gene calls are TRBV15 and TRBJ1-3; D ambiguous. The V and J ends lost 1 base and 0 bases respectively, with 7 bases between them. CDR1 and CDR2 from the germline V gene are LNHNV and YYDKDF (reference sequence). CDR3 length equals 15 residues. Supplemented by reference TRBV15 and TRBJ1-3, the full variable domain reads DAMVIQNPRYQVTQFGKPVTLSCSQTLNHNVMYWYQQKSSQAPKLLFHYYDKDFNNEADTPDNFQSRRPNTSFCFLDIRSPGLGDTAMYLCATSRVPNSGNTIYFGEGSWLTVV.

The genes are TRBV4-2 and TRBJ2-5; D is uncertain. This CDR3 has 16 amino acids. Germline loops: CDR1 LGHNA, CDR2 YNFKEQ. The V end lost 0 bases, the J end lost 4 bases, and 15 bases lay between the germline ends. The CDR3: CASSQERLNDRETQYF. DNA for the CDR3: TGTGCCAGCAGCCAAGAAAGGCTGAACGACCGAGAGACCCAGTACTTC.

The gene calls are TRBV20-1 and TRBJ2-7; D is uncertain. Germline V gene data show CDR1 as DFQATT and CDR2 as SNEGSKA (reference sequence). The V and J ends lost 5 bases and 0 bases respectively, with 17 bases between them. The CDR3 covers 15 residues. The CDR3 spells CSAQRLQISSYEQYF. Written as DNA, the CDR3 is TGCAGTGCTCAAAGACTGCAGATAAGCTCCTACGAGCAGTACTTC.

This clonotype occurred many times. This chain uses TRBV24-1 with TRBJ1-5; D possibly corresponds to TRBD1 (6 bases). This CDR3 comprises 15 residues. Between the trimmed V and J ends, which lost 2 bases and 5 bases, there was a span of 12 bases. Germline loops: CDR1 KGHDR, CDR2 SFDVKD. The CDR3 is CATSDSGAGDQPQHF. The CDR3 DNA follows: TGTGCCACCAGTGATTCCGGGGCAGGGGATCAGCCCCAGCATTTT.

This clonotype has just a few counts. V and J are TRBV5-4 and TRBJ2-5; D may be TRBD1 (5 bases). The germline V and J ends were trimmed by 0 bases and 5 bases, with 17 bases remaining between them. CDR1 and CDR2 (germline): SGHNT, YYREEE (reference sequence). CDR3 length equals 16 residues. In DNA form, the CDR3 reads TGTGCCAGCAGCTTGGTCCTGGGGCAGGTCGGGGAGACCCAGTACTTC. Its protein is CASSLVLGQVGETQYF.

The V gene is TRBV20-1, the J gene TRBJ2-5, with D tentatively TRBD1 (6 bases). V lost 3 bases and J lost 4, with 12 bases in between. The CDR3 is 13 residues long. Germline V gene data show CDR1 as DFQATT and CDR2 as SNEGSKA (reference sequence). The CDR3 here is CSASGAGVETQYF. The CDR3 DNA sequence: TGCAGTGCTAGCGGGGCAGGGGTAGAGACCCAGTACTTC.

This clonotype was detected many times. The chain joins TRBV10-3 to TRBJ2-5; D could derive from TRBD1 or TRBD2 (5 bases each). CDR1 and CDR2 from the germline V gene are ENHRY and SYGVKD. Trimming shortened V by 10 bases and J by 4 bases, and 13 bases separated the two germline ends. CDR3 length: 12 residues. In nucleotides, the CDR3 is TGTGCCACCAGGGATGGGAGAGAGACCCAGTACTTC. Amino acids: CATRDGRETQYF.

There are many counts of this clonotype. The chain carries TRBV2 and TRBJ1-5, with D perhaps TRBD1 (5 bases). In germline, CDR1 is SNHLY, CDR2 FYNNEI. V was cut by 7 bases and J by 3 bases, with 10 bases left in between. There are 13 residues in the CDR3. The CDR3 here is CASKGTNNQPQHF. The CDR3 DNA is TGTGCCAGCAAGGGGACGAACAATCAGCCCCAGCATTTT.

This clonotype occurred many times. A junction end diverges from the germline sequence, so it may reflect a read error. The chain employs TRBV13 and TRBJ2-7, with D tentatively TRBD1 (6 bases). This CDR3 contains 12 residues. The germline CDR1 and CDR2 sequences are PRHDT and FYEKMQ (reference sequence). The CDR3 loop reads CASSLGGVEQYF. The DNA of the CDR3 is TGTGCCAGCAGCCTAGGGGGTGTTGAGCAGTACTTC.

This chain uses TRBV20-1 with TRBJ2-2; 8 positions match TRBD1. There are 14 residues in the CDR3. Germline-derived CDR1 and CDR2 are DFQATT and SNEGSKA (reference sequence). The ends lost 4 bases at V and 5 bases at J; junction bases unmatched: 6. The CDR3 sequence is CSAKSDRVTGELFF. DNA for the CDR3: TGCAGTGCTAAGTCGGACAGGGTGACCGGGGAGCTGTTTTTT.

Many counts were recorded for this clonotype. CDR3 sequence (DNA): TGTGCCAGCAGCACGCAAAAGGGACCGCGAAAGGAAGCTTTCTTT. It codes for CASSTQKGPRKEAFF. The chain recombines TRBV11-2 with TRBJ1-1; TRBD1 is a possible D gene (5 bases). The V and J ends lost 5 bases and 8 bases respectively, with 21 bases between them. The CDR3 contains 15 residues. Germline loops: CDR1 SGHAT, CDR2 FQNNGV.

This sequence joins TRBV7-9 and TRBJ2-7, with TRBD1 as a possible D gene (6 bases). The germline V gene has CDR1 SEHNR and CDR2 FQNEAQ (reference sequence). The CDR3 consists of 15 residues. Trimming removed 1 base at V and 2 bases at J, with 12 bases between. The CDR3 loop reads CASSLGGAGAYEQYF. CDR3 sequence (DNA): TGTGCCAGCAGCTTAGGAGGGGCAGGGGCCTACGAGCAGTACTTC.

This clonotype was detected many times. The chain couples TRBV20-1 to TRBJ1-2; no reliable D call. Trimming removed 4 bases from V and 2 bases from J, with 8 bases in between. CDR1 is DFQATT, CDR2 SNEGSKA, per germline (reference sequence). This CDR3 is built from 12 residues. The CDR3 protein is CSANGPNYGYTF. CDR3 coding DNA: TGCAGTGCTAATGGACCGAACTATGGCTACACCTTC.

The genes are TRBV11-1 and TRBJ2-6, with TRBD2 as a possible D gene (6 bases). Deletions cut 11 bases from V and 0 bases from J, with 14 bases between. This CDR3 comprises 15 residues. Per the germline V gene, CDR1 is SGHAT and CDR2 is FQDESV (reference sequence). CDR3 bases: TGTGCCTGGAGTTTGGGAGGCTCTGGGGCCAACGTCCTGACTTTC. Translated: CAWSLGGSGANVLTF. Full variable domain (outside the CDR3, taken from reference TRBV11-1 and TRBJ2-6): EAEVAQSPRYKITEKSQAVAFWCDPISGHATLYWYRQILGQGPELLVQFQDESVVDDSQLPKDRFSAERLKGVDSTLKIQPAELGDSAMYLCAWSLGGSGANVLTFGAGSRLTVL.

This clonotype came up many times. The chain couples TRBV29-1 to TRBJ2-7; TRBD1 aligns across 8 bases. Per the germline V gene, CDR1 is SQVTM and CDR2 is ANQGSEA. This CDR3 region has 15 residues. The junction had 9 bases not matched to a gene; V was cut back by 1 base and J by 4 bases. The CDR3 sequence: CSVEGDGTGEYEQYF. In nucleotides, the CDR3 is TGCAGCGTTGAAGGGGACGGGACAGGAGAATACGAGCAGTACTTC.

This clonotype was seen many times. Here the CDR3 reads CASTTFPYGYTF. CDR3 coding DNA: TGTGCCAGCACCACCTTTCCCTATGGCTACACCTTC. This chain connects TRBV16 to TRBJ1-2; D unclear. Germline V gene data show CDR1 as KGHSY and CDR2 as FQNENV. The CDR3 spans 12 residues. V shed 7 bases and J shed 4 bases, with 10 bases lying between them.

This clonotype came up a few times. The rearrangement links TRBV7-2 to TRBJ1-1; D is undetermined. The V gene's germline CDR1 is SGHTA and CDR2 FQGNSA. V lost 1 base to trimming and J lost 4 bases, with 13 bases between them. CDR3 length equals 15 residues. This chain's CDR3 is CASSLVSGGGTEAFF. CDR3 coding DNA: TGTGCCAGCAGCTTAGTGTCGGGAGGAGGCACTGAAGCTTTCTTT.